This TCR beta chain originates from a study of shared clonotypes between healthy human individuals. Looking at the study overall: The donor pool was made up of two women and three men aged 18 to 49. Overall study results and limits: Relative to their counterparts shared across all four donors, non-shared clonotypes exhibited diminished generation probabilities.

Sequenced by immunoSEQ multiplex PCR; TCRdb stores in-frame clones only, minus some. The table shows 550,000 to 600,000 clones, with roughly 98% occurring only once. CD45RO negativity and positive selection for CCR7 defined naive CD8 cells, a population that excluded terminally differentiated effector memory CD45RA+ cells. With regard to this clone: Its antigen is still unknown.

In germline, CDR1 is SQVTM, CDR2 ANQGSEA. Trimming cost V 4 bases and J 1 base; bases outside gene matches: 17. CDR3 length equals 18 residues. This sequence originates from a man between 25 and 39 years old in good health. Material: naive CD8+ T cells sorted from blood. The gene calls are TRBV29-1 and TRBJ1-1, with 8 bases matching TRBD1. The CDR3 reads CSVGGATGEPATNTEAFF. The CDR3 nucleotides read TGCAGCGTTGGTGGGGCGACAGGGGAGCCCGCGACGAACACTGAAGCTTTCTTT.